One sample yielded the 27 T cell receptor beta chains listed below, sequenced in a study of cytomegalovirus exposure and HLA in healthy donors (dated by TCRdb to about 2017). The method behind the library was the immunoSEQ multiplex PCR assay. Sourced from immuneACCESS, this table was stored by TCRdb with only in-frame sequences that have V and J called. A share of the clones is absent; for the studies checked, an unresolved V gene accounts for under half, and the remainder has no known explanation. The sample includes around 350,000 clones, with just over 85% observed a single time. The ten top clones hold 0.83% of the sample. The sequenced sample was PBMCs. These receptors originate from a woman between 18 and 30 years old in good health and CMV-seronegative.

The rearrangement uses TRBV6-6 and TRBJ1-5, with D possibly TRBD1 on 6 matching bases. V shed 7 bases and J shed 0 bases, with 16 bases lying between them. The CDR3 sequence is 16 residues long. The germline V gene has CDR1 MNHNY and CDR2 SVGAGI (reference sequence). The CDR3 spells CASNREGFYSNQPQHF. CDR3 nucleotides: TGTGCCAGCAACAGGGAGGGTTTTTATAGCAATCAGCCCCAGCATTTT.

The chain uses TRBV28 and TRBJ2-3; D is perhaps TRBD2 (6 bases). The V gene lost 2 bases and the J gene lost 2 bases, with 11 bases spanning the gap. Germline CDR1 MDHEN, CDR2 SYDVKM. The CDR3 extends over 15 amino acids. The CDR3 region is CASSLKTSYTDTQYF. The CDR3 DNA reads TGTGCCAGCAGTTTAAAGACTAGTTACACAGATACGCAGTATTTT.

The chain is built from TRBV9 and TRBJ2-5, with D tentatively TRBD1 (6 bases). The CDR3 runs 14 residues. V gave up 0 bases and J gave up 1 base, with 7 bases separating them. CDR1 and CDR2 from the germline V gene are SGDLS and YYNGEE. The CDR3 nucleotides read TGTGCCAGCAGCGTAGGGGGGCTCCAAGAGACCCAGTACTTC. Protein product: CASSVGGLQETQYF.

The V call is TRBV29-1, the J call TRBJ2-3; 12 positions agree with TRBD1. The CDR3 totals 14 residues. The germline CDR1 and CDR2 sequences are SQVTM and ANQGSEA. The V gene end was trimmed by 3 bases and the J gene end by 8 bases; junction bases not matched to a gene: 6. CDR3 region: CSVDRDRGRGTQYF. For the CDR3, the DNA is TGCAGCGTTGATAGGGACAGGGGGCGAGGTACGCAGTATTTT.

The J gene is TRBJ1-5, the V gene TRBV19; the match to TRBD1 covers 7 bases. This CDR3 is built from 15 residues. With 5 bases clipped from V and 4 bases from J, the junction kept 8 bases outside the gene matches. Germline-derived CDR1 and CDR2 are LNHDA and SQIVND (reference sequence). The CDR3 nucleotides are TGTGCCAGTAGTGAAGGACAGGCGACGAATCAGCCCCAGCATTTT. Protein sequence: CASSEGQATNQPQHF.

The gene calls are TRBV2 and TRBJ2-3; 10 nucleotides agree with TRBD1. The junction had 15 bases not matched to a gene; V was cut back by 8 bases and J by 1 base. The CDR3 is made up of 18 amino acids. The germline V gene encodes CDR1 SNHLY and CDR2 FYNNEI. CDR3 amino acids: CASLRLSLTGGRTDTQYF. Written as DNA, the CDR3 is TGTGCCAGCCTGAGACTCTCCCTGACAGGGGGCCGCACAGATACGCAGTATTTT.

The chain couples TRBV5-1 to TRBJ1-5, with D possibly being TRBD1 (6 bases). The germline gives CDR1 SGHRS, CDR2 YFSETQ. The CDR3 is 15 residues long. Trimming removed 0 bases at V and 1 base at J, with 8 bases between. The CDR3 nucleotides are TGCGCCAGCAGCTTGGGACAGGCCAGCAATCAGCCCCAGCATTTT. Protein sequence: CASSLGQASNQPQHF.

This clone was seen a few times. The chain combines TRBV18 with TRBJ2-7; possible D gene TRBD2, 5 bases. This CDR3 has 12 residues. V dropped 8 bases and J dropped 7 bases, with 15 bases sitting between them. Germline-derived CDR1 and CDR2 are KGHSH and LQKENI. This CDR3 is CASGLGTGEQYF. CDR3 DNA: TGTGCCAGCGGGCTGGGTACGGGAGAGCAGTACTTC.

The chain is built from TRBV27 and TRBJ2-7, with TRBD2 matching 7 bases. The ends lost 10 bases at V and 2 bases at J; junction bases unmatched: 14. The length of the CDR3 is 15 residues. Germline lookup yields CDR1 MNHEY and CDR2 SMNVEV (reference sequence). The CDR3 is CATINLAEAPYEQYF. The CDR3 nucleotides read TGTGCCACCATTAATCTAGCGGAGGCGCCCTACGAGCAGTACTTC.

This clone was recorded only once. The chain has TRBV19 and TRBJ1-5; possibly TRBD1 for D (5 bases). Germline V gene sequence: CDR1 LNHDA, CDR2 SQIVND (reference sequence). Trimming took off 6 bases at V and 3 bases at J, with 18 bases between the two ends. This CDR3 comprises 16 residues. DNA for the CDR3: TGTGCCAGTAGGGAAGGGGTCCTTCTGAACAATCAGCCCCAGCATTTT. It translates to CASREGVLLNNQPQHF.

The J gene is TRBJ2-7, the V gene TRBV27, with TRBD1 matching over 12 bases. V was clipped by 3 bases and J by 4 bases; unmatched bases: 4. This CDR3 is 15 amino acids long. CDR1 and CDR2 from the germline V gene are MNHEY and SMNVEV (reference sequence). This CDR3 is CASSLGQGAGYEQYF. CDR3 nucleotide sequence: TGTGCCAGCAGTTTGGGACAGGGGGCGGGTTACGAGCAGTACTTC.

This clone was picked up one time. The chain carries TRBV9 and TRBJ2-5; the match to TRBD2 covers 7 bases. The germline V gene encodes CDR1 SGDLS and CDR2 YYNGEE. CDR3 length equals 14 residues. J gave up 1 base and V 4 bases, and 4 bases lay outside the gene matches. CDR3 region: CASSSRLAQETQYF. In nucleotides, the CDR3 is TGTGCCAGCAGCTCTCGACTAGCCCAAGAGACCCAGTACTTC.

The CDR3 protein is CASSRGGSGYGYTF. Here the CDR3 DNA reads TGTGCCAGTAGCCGGGGGGGGTCGGGCTATGGCTACACCTTC. The chain combines TRBV19 with TRBJ1-2, with D possibly TRBD1 on 5 matching bases. The V gene lost 6 bases and the J gene lost 4 bases, with 15 bases spanning the gap. This CDR3 has 14 amino acids. Germline lookup yields CDR1 LNHDA and CDR2 SQIVND (reference sequence).

This clone was detected only a few times. CDR3 in amino acids: CASSSGTSYEQYF. The CDR3 DNA sequence: TGCGCCAGCAGCTCCGGGACATCTTACGAGCAGTACTTC. The rearrangement joins TRBV5-1 to TRBJ2-7; D is perhaps TRBD1 (6 bases). Germline V gives CDR1 SGHRS, CDR2 YFSETQ. Trimming cost V 3 bases and J 4 bases, with 11 bases left between them. The CDR3 has 13 residues.

This chain uses TRBV30 with TRBJ1-6; tentatively, D is TRBD1 (6 bases). In germline, CDR1 is GTSNPN, CDR2 SVGIG (reference sequence). CDR3 size: 16 residues. V lost 4 bases and J lost 9, with 22 bases in between. The CDR3, as DNA: TGTGCCTGGACCTTCGCCTCCGGGATAGGGGGTTCACCCCTCCACTTT. Translating gives CAWTFASGIGGSPLHF. Full variable domain (missing parts from reference TRBV30 and TRBJ1-6): SQTIHQWPATLVQPVGSPLSLECTVEGTSNPNLYWYRQAAGRGLQLLFYSVGIGQISSEVPQNLSASRPQDRQFILSSKKLLLSDSGFYLCAWTFASGIGGSPLHFGNGTRLTVT.

This clone turned up a few times. The rearrangement joins TRBV29-1 to TRBJ2-7, with a possible D match to TRBD1 (5 bases). The CDR3 covers 15 residues. V lost 2 bases, J lost 6 bases, and 20 bases lay in between. The V gene's germline CDR1 is SQVTM and CDR2 ANQGSEA. The DNA for the CDR3 is TGCAGCGTTGAATGGAAGGGGCTACTCTACGTCGAGCAGTACTTC. It is translated as CSVEWKGLLYVEQYF.

The gene calls are TRBV30 and TRBJ1-4; D possibly corresponds to TRBD1 (6 bases). Germline CDR1 GTSNPN, CDR2 SVGIG (reference sequence). V was shortened by 6 bases and J by 2 bases, with 13 bases between the two germline ends. This CDR3 has 14 amino acids. The CDR3 DNA follows: TGTGCCTGCCTCACGGGGGGCACTAATGAAAAACTGTTTTTT. Residues: CACLTGGTNEKLFF.

The V and J genes are TRBV7-9 and TRBJ2-4, with D perhaps TRBD1 (5 bases). Deletions cut 4 bases from V and 6 bases from J, with 10 bases between. The CDR3 extends over 13 amino acids. The germline V gene encodes CDR1 SEHNR and CDR2 FQNEAQ (reference sequence). CDR3 protein: CASSYGAANIQYF. DNA for the CDR3: TGTGCCAGCAGCTATGGGGCCGCAAACATTCAGTACTTC. The full variable domain, with the rest looked up from reference TRBV7-9 and TRBJ2-4, is DTGVSQNPRHKITKRGQNVTFRCDPISEHNRLYWYRQTLGQGPEFLTYFQNEAQLEKSRLLSDRFSAERPKGSFSTLEIQRTEQGDSAMYLCASSYGAANIQYFGAGTRLSVL.

The rearrangement links TRBV7-6 to TRBJ2-5; TRBD2 matches 11 bases. The CDR3 extends over 16 amino acids. Germline CDR1 SGHVS, CDR2 FNYEAQ. V lost 3 bases, J lost 5 bases, and 8 bases stayed unmatched. The CDR3 nucleotides are TGTGCCAGCAGCTTCGTAGCGGGGGGGCCCTGGGAGACCCAGTACTTC. Translation: CASSFVAGGPWETQYF.

This chain links TRBV5-1 with TRBJ2-7; 11 nucleotides agree with TRBD2. The CDR3 length is 16 residues. Per the germline V gene, CDR1 is SGHRS and CDR2 is YFSETQ. Unmatched junction bases numbered 13, after V lost 4 bases and J lost 7 bases. The CDR3 region is CASSLTPSGGPWEQYF. The CDR3 DNA is TGCGCCAGCAGCCTGACTCCTAGCGGGGGGCCGTGGGAGCAGTACTTC.

The V call is TRBV10-2, the J call TRBJ1-2, with D unclear. V lost 1 base and J 1 base, leaving 4 bases between the germline ends. This CDR3 region has 13 residues. Germline CDR1 is WSHSY and CDR2 is SAAADI. CDR3 sequence reads: CASSELVNYGYTF. The CDR3 DNA reads as TGCGCCAGCAGTGAGTTAGTTAACTATGGCTACACCTTC.

The chain uses TRBV19 and TRBJ1-3, with TRBD1 as a possible D gene (6 bases). The germline CDR1 and CDR2 sequences are LNHDA and SQIVND (reference sequence). This CDR3 contains 14 residues. V gave up 6 bases and J gave up 4 bases, with 13 bases separating them. Here the CDR3 DNA reads TGTGCCAGTAGCATTACAGGGAGAGGAAACACCATATATTTT. Residues: CASSITGRGNTIYF.

The chain couples TRBV19 to TRBJ1-1; 8 bases are a match to TRBD1. V was clipped by 4 bases and J by 3 bases; unmatched bases: 4. This CDR3 is 14 amino acids long. Per germline, CDR1 LNHDA and CDR2 SQIVND (reference sequence). The CDR3 loop reads CASSTGGLYTEAFF. The DNA for the CDR3 is TGTGCCAGTAGTACAGGGGGCTTGTACACTGAAGCTTTCTTT.

The chain has TRBV19 and TRBJ1-4, with a possible D match to TRBD1 (6 bases). The CDR3 sequence is 16 residues long. Germline CDR1 and CDR2: LNHDA and SQIVND (reference sequence). Trimming took off 7 bases at V and 3 bases at J, with 18 bases between the two ends. CDR3 DNA: TGTGCCAGTAAGAGCGGGGGCGGAAATTCTAATGAAAAACTGTTTTTT. It codes for CASKSGGGNSNEKLFF.

The rearrangement joins TRBV18 to TRBJ1-2; no reliable D call. Germline CDR1 and CDR2: KGHSH and LQKENI. The CDR3 length is 13 residues. V was shortened by 2 bases and J by 7 bases, with 11 bases between the two germline ends. The CDR3 coding sequence is TGTGCCAGCTCACCAGGCCAGAAAAGTGGCTACACCTTC. This gives the protein CASSPGQKSGYTF.

The chain joins TRBV7-9 to TRBJ2-3, with TRBD2 matching over 8 bases. J gave up 9 bases and V 5 bases, and 4 bases lay outside the gene matches. This CDR3 region has 12 residues. In germline, CDR1 is SEHNR, CDR2 FQNEAQ (reference sequence). The CDR3 DNA reads as TGTGCCAGCAGCCCCAGCGGGAGCACGCAGTATTTT. This gives the protein CASSPSGSTQYF.

The chain has TRBV30 and TRBJ1-1, with D unclear. The germline V and J ends were trimmed by 3 bases and 6 bases, with 8 bases remaining between them. Germline-derived CDR1 and CDR2 are GTSNPN and SVGIG (reference sequence). This CDR3 is built from 11 residues. The CDR3: CAWRIYAEAFF. The CDR3 DNA sequence: TGTGCCTGGAGAATCTATGCTGAAGCTTTCTTT.